The clone carrying this TCR beta chain occurred a few times. Its antigen is unknown. TCRdb used MiXCR to reprocess the 5' RACE reads, holding one entry per CDR3 protein. The sample lists roughly 150,000 distinct CDR3 sequences; over 10% were seen once. Trimming removed 5 bases from V and 6 bases from J, with 11 bases in between. There are 13 residues in the CDR3. CDR1 is PRHDT, CDR2 FYEKMQ, per germline (reference sequence). The entry originates in a study of T-cell memory formation after mild COVID-19. Study information: Each donor largely had its own TCR clusters. Study-level points and caveats: Nothing confirmed that second-wave clones peaking on day 37 were specific for SARS-CoV-2.

This sequence originates from a man aged 18 to 35 who had mild COVID-19 (a few samples of this study predate the infection). Cell type and time point are not known. Sequences were obtained from PBMCs or a T cell subset sorted from them (not recorded which). The gene calls are TRBV13 and TRBJ2-1, with D tentatively TRBD1 or TRBD2 (5 bases each). CDR3 amino acids: CASSQGTVNEQFF. The DNA for the CDR3 is TGTGCCAGCAGCCAAGGGACCGTCAATGAGCAGTTCTTC. Filled out from reference TRBV13 and TRBJ2-1, the complete variable domain reads AAGVIQSPRHLIKEKRETATLKCYPIPRHDTVYWYQQGPGQDPQFLISFYEKMQSDKGSIPDRFSAQQFSDYHSELNMSSLELGDSALYFCASSQGTVNEQFFGPGTRLTVL.